This note documents a single T cell receptor (beta chain) sequence. This clone's antigen is unknown. No base quality values were provided; no much bigger clone lies one nucleotide off. These data belong to a study of pediatric ulcerative colitis (dated by TCRdb to about 2019). General notes on the study: From roughly 9 newly diagnosed, treatment-naive pediatric ulcerative colitis patients and a few non-IBD control children, paired blood and rectal samples were collected. What the authors observed across the whole study: For technical reasons, substantially fewer templates were yielded by the blood samples of two patients, and these blood samples were excluded from blood-rectal overlap analysis. Features of the rectal repertoire distinguished controls, mild-moderate colitis patients and acute severe colitis patients, and in acute severe colitis rectal diversity was lower because of clonal expansions. Autologous blood-rectal clonal overlap was significantly higher in ulcerative colitis patients than in controls, suggesting increased T cell trafficking to inflamed tissue. A couple of rectal CDR3 clonotypes turned up in every ulcerative colitis patient but in none of the controls. With only four individuals, the healthy control group was small. Because repertoires came from total lymphocyte DNA, patterns in rare subsets such as regulatory T cells may not be reflected.

CDR1 SEHNR and CDR2 FQNEAQ were looked up in the germline V gene (reference sequence). The CDR3 starts with the cysteine, ends with the phenylalanine, and has 15 residues. Just CDR3 DNA is preserved here, 45 bases in frame from base 1. V lost 5 bases and J lost 0 bases, and the count of bases not matched to a germline gene is 5. In controls, colonoscopy was performed for suspected IBD, macroscopically and histologically normal endoscopy was observed, and no IBD diagnosis was made within the following year. Blood was sampled at the same time as the colonoscopy. The Wizard kit (Promega) was used to extract genomic DNA from both blood and intestinal samples. Rearranged CDR3 beta regions were amplified from genomic DNA with multiplex V and J primers using the immunoSEQ TRB Survey service. To keep depth equal across samples, survey-level sequencing depth of up to 500,000 reads per sample was applied. The libraries were purified, combined into pools and sequenced with Illumina technology. The paper's data handling went like this. Productive clonality, sample overlap, pairwise scatters, CDR3 beta length, V/D/J gene usage and productiveness were all assessed with the immunoSEQ online tools. Calculated diversity was defined as the number of unique rearrangements divided by total templates times 100, and Shannon and Simpson indices were additionally computed. Z-score normalized data were analyzed by principal component analysis with the R prcomp function and the ggbiplot package. Morisita's index was used to quantify the clonal overlap between blood and rectum within each subject. TCRdb re-hosts the immuneACCESS table, in-frame sequences only. Its copies lack some clones; in the studies checked, an unresolved V gene accounts for under half of them, and the cause for the rest is not known. Clone size and V and J calls were adopted from that table, with D and trimming inferred from the DNA. The sample includes some 57,000 clones, with 75% to 90% observed a single time. Approximately 1.5% of the sample is taken by the ten largest.

The sequenced sample consisted of blood. The chain was built from TRBV7-9 and TRBJ1-1, and 8 junction bases match TRBD1. The TCR comes from a boy aged 5-17 years who was a control in a study of pediatric ulcerative colitis. The DNA is TGTGCCAGCAGCCTAGGGACAGGAATGAACACTGAAGCTTTCTTT. Its amino acids are CASSLGTGMNTEAFF.